This T cell receptor (beta chain) was found in a study of T cell repertoires in cytomegalovirus infection (dated 2019 in TCRdb). Study-level background: The HLA type of each donor mattered for the analysis, because public TCR beta signatures pointed to carriage of CMV infection along with the matching HLA type. General study outcomes and caveats: The ex vivo response was dominated by HLA-C-restricted CMV-specific TCR beta clonotypes, which also provided the single most frequent clonotype in two of eight donors. In both this cohort and an independent cohort of under 450 donors, the cumulative frequency of public TCR beta family members distinguished carriers of CMV infection plus the relevant HLA type.

Data came from an Illumina HiSeq 1500. Using fastp at Q25 and MiXCR, TCRdb reprocessed the public reads and kept productive beta chains. A single entry per CDR3 protein holds the most common genes and DNA from its merged rows. This sample has under 350,000 distinct CDR3 sequences in its table, and over 7.5% of those were observed once. Of the sample, 4.3% is held by the ten largest clones. Comment on this clonotype: No antigen is known for it. Being one base from a much bigger clone, this may be a read error.

For CDR1 and CDR2, the germline V gene lists MNHEY and SVGEGT. From its cysteine to its phenylalanine, the CDR3 spans 11 amino acids. The sequence is cut down to CDR3 DNA, 33 bases in frame from base 1. V was cut back by 6 bases and J by 2 bases, leaving a gap of 4 bases between them. This receptor was identified in a human donor in good health (CMV status not recorded). Some clones in this sample may be carry-over from other donors' samples. Rearrangement joined TRBV6-2 or TRBV6-3 to TRBJ1-1; the D segment cannot be called with confidence. Material for sequencing was PBMCs. The DNA sequence follows: TGTGCCAGCAGGGATAACACTGAAGCTTTCTTT. This translates into CASRDNTEAFF.